The rows below give T cell receptor beta chains drawn from one sample of a study of Graves' ophthalmopathy and Graves' hyperthyroidism. TCRdb reprocessed the multiplex PCR reads via MiXCR and lists one record per CDR3 protein. The sample gives 900,000 to 1,200,000 distinct CDR3 sequences, approximately 35% of which show up once; 11% is in the top ten. Material: peripheral blood or thyroid tissue (not recorded which). These receptors originate from an adult man with Graves' hyperthyroidism. The CDR3 runs from the conserved cysteine through the conserved F or W. The D gene is left open where the match is weak. Expanded clones get a size class; other rows say once, few or many, or leave the size out.

clone size: many; D gene: -; V gene: TRBV7-9; J gene: TRBJ1-3; CDR3 DNA: TGTGCCAGCAGCTCCGACGGAGACTCTGGAAACACCATATATTTT; CDR3 protein: CASSSDGDSGNTIYF
clone size: many; D gene: -; V gene: TRBV5-1; J gene: TRBJ1-4; CDR3 DNA: TGCGCCAGCAGCTTGGACCAAAAACTGTTTTTT; CDR3 protein: CASSLDQKLFF
clone size: few; D gene: TRBD2; V gene: TRBV10-2; J gene: TRBJ2-5; CDR3 DNA: TGTGCCAGCAGTTACGCAGCGTCTAGCGGGGGTGTGGAGACCCAGTACTTC; CDR3 protein: CASSYAASSGGVETQYF
clone size: -; D gene: -; V gene: TRBV29-1; J gene: TRBJ2-3; CDR3 DNA: TGCAGCGTTGAAGGAGGCTACCTCACAGATACGCAGTATTTT; CDR3 protein: CSVEGGYLTDTQYF
clone size: -; D gene: TRBD1; V gene: TRBV12-3/TRBV12-4; J gene: TRBJ1-4; CDR3 DNA: TGTGCCAGCAGTTTATCCGTCGGGACAGCAACTAATGAAAAACTGTTTTTT; CDR3 protein: CASSLSVGTATNEKLFF
clone size: -; D gene: -; V gene: TRBV20-1; J gene: TRBJ2-2; CDR3 DNA: TGCAGTGCGTCTTCTCGACACTCGAAAGGGGAGCTGTTTTTT; CDR3 protein: CSASSRHSKGELFF
clone size: -; D gene: TRBD2; V gene: TRBV6-5; J gene: TRBJ2-7; CDR3 DNA: TGTGCCAGCAGTGGGACTAGCGGGCTAAACGAGCAGTACTTC; CDR3 protein: CASSGTSGLNEQYF
clone size: -; D gene: TRBD1; V gene: TRBV19; J gene: TRBJ2-7; CDR3 DNA: TGTGCCAGTAGCATGACAGGGTGGTCAGACTACGAGCAGTACTTC; CDR3 protein: CASSMTGWSDYEQYF
clone size: many; D gene: -; V gene: TRBV2; J gene: TRBJ2-7; CDR3 DNA: TGTGCCAGCAGACAGGGTCCCTACGAGCAGTACTTC; CDR3 protein: CASRQGPYEQYF
clone size: -; D gene: TRBD1; V gene: TRBV7-9; J gene: TRBJ1-5; CDR3 DNA: TGTGCCAGCAGCTTAGACAGGGGGCAACGGCCCCAGCATTTT; CDR3 protein: CASSLDRGQRPQHF
clone size: -; D gene: TRBD1; V gene: TRBV4-1; J gene: TRBJ1-1; CDR3 DNA: TGCGCCAGCAGCCAATACATGATACGGGACAGGGGGATAATGGGTGAAGCTTTCTTT; CDR3 protein: CASSQYMIRDRGIMGEAFF
clone size: many; D gene: -; V gene: TRBV4-1; J gene: TRBJ1-2; CDR3 DNA: TGCGCCAGCAGCCAAGATCGACAGTTGGGGAACTATGGCTACACCTTC; CDR3 protein: CASSQDRQLGNYGYTF
clone size: -; D gene: TRBD2; V gene: TRBV11-2; J gene: TRBJ2-7; CDR3 DNA: TGTGCCAGCAGCTCCGGGACTAGCGGGGAAAGGACTTCCTACGAGCAGTACTTC; CDR3 protein: CASSSGTSGERTSYEQYF
clone size: -; D gene: TRBD1; V gene: TRBV29-1; J gene: TRBJ2-3; CDR3 DNA: TGCAGCGTTACGTTTCGGGGAACAGGGGATGCTTCTAGCACAGATACGCAGTATTTT; CDR3 protein: CSVTFRGTGDASSTDTQYF
clone size: -; D gene: -; V gene: TRBV11-2; J gene: TRBJ2-7; CDR3 DNA: TGTGCCAGCAGCCGGCGGACACCAAGTACCTACGAGCAGTACTTC; CDR3 protein: CASSRRTPSTYEQYF
clone size: many; D gene: -; V gene: TRBV29-1; J gene: TRBJ1-2; CDR3 DNA: TGCAGCGTTGATCCAGGGAACTATGGCTACACCTTC; CDR3 protein: CSVDPGNYGYTF
clone size: many; D gene: TRBD1; V gene: TRBV29-1; J gene: TRBJ1-4; CDR3 DNA: TGCAGCGTAGGAGGTCCCAGGACAGGGGATGAAAAACTGTTTTTT; CDR3 protein: CSVGGPRTGDEKLFF
clone size: -; D gene: -; V gene: TRBV2; J gene: TRBJ1-2; CDR3 DNA: TGTGCCAGCAGGACCGGGAGTGGCTACACCTTC; CDR3 protein: CASRTGSGYTF
clone size: many; D gene: -; V gene: TRBV7-2; J gene: TRBJ2-2; CDR3 DNA: TGTGCCAGCGCAAAGGGGGGGAGAGGGACCGGGGAGCTGTTTTTT; CDR3 protein: CASAKGGRGTGELFF
clone size: -; D gene: TRBD2; V gene: TRBV10-3; J gene: TRBJ2-2; CDR3 DNA: TGTGCCATCAGTGAAGGCCTCCTAGCGGGGGGGCCCACCGGGGAGCTGTTTTTT; CDR3 protein: CAISEGLLAGGPTGELFF
clone size: many; D gene: TRBD1; V gene: TRBV24-1; J gene: TRBJ2-5; CDR3 DNA: TGTGCCACCAGTTCGGGACAGGGAGTGAAAGAGACCCAGTACTTC; CDR3 protein: CATSSGQGVKETQYF
clone size: -; D gene: -; V gene: TRBV2; J gene: TRBJ2-6; CDR3 DNA: TGTGCCAGCTCGACCCCCGGGGAAGCGGCCAACGTCCTGACTTTC; CDR3 protein: CASSTPGEAANVLTF
clone size: -; D gene: TRBD2; V gene: TRBV9; J gene: TRBJ2-3; CDR3 DNA: TGTGCCAGCAGCACAGGGACTAGCGGGGGGGCAGACACAGATACGCAGTATTTT; CDR3 protein: CASSTGTSGGADTDTQYF
clone size: few; D gene: TRBD1; V gene: TRBV2; J gene: TRBJ1-1; CDR3 DNA: TGTGCCAGCAGTCCTGGGACAGCCTGGAACACTGAAGCTTTCTTT; CDR3 protein: CASSPGTAWNTEAFF
clone size: many; D gene: -; V gene: TRBV11-2; J gene: TRBJ1-2; CDR3 DNA: TGTGCCAGCAGCTTAGAAAGTAGGCAGGGGTACTCTGGCTACACCTTC; CDR3 protein: CASSLESRQGYSGYTF
clone size: -; D gene: -; V gene: TRBV6-5; J gene: TRBJ1-4; CDR3 DNA: TGTGCCAGCAGAAAAGGGACGGTAGAAAAACTGTTTTTT; CDR3 protein: CASRKGTVEKLFF
clone size: many; D gene: -; V gene: TRBV19; J gene: TRBJ1-1; CDR3 DNA: TGTGCCAGTAGTATTATGCCTGGCGGTGAAGCTTTCTTT; CDR3 protein: CASSIMPGGEAFF
clone size: -; D gene: -; V gene: TRBV15; J gene: TRBJ1-2; CDR3 DNA: TGTGCCACCAGCAGAGATACCGGGACAACGGGCTACACCTTC; CDR3 protein: CATSRDTGTTGYTF
clone size: many; D gene: TRBD1; V gene: TRBV7-9; J gene: TRBJ1-4; CDR3 DNA: TGTGCCAGCAGCTCCGACAGGGGCCTGGAGTATGAAAAACTGTTTTTT; CDR3 protein: CASSSDRGLEYEKLFF
clone size: many; D gene: -; V gene: TRBV20-1; J gene: TRBJ1-2; CDR3 DNA: TGCAGCGTACTAGGGGGGTTGGGCTACACCTTC; CDR3 protein: CSVLGGLGYTF
clone size: many; D gene: TRBD2; V gene: TRBV29-1; J gene: TRBJ2-5; CDR3 DNA: TGCAGCGCAGAAGGGCTAGCGGGTCAAGAGACCCAGTACTTC; CDR3 protein: CSAEGLAGQETQYF
clone size: -; D gene: -; V gene: TRBV10-3; J gene: TRBJ1-4; CDR3 DNA: TGTGCCATCGGGGATCAGGAGAACGTAAATGAAAAACTGTTTTTT; CDR3 protein: CAIGDQENVNEKLFF
clone size: many; D gene: -; V gene: TRBV29-1; J gene: TRBJ2-5; CDR3 DNA: TGCAGCGTTAAGAATTTAGAGACCCAGTACTTC; CDR3 protein: CSVKNLETQYF
clone size: -; D gene: -; V gene: TRBV25-1; J gene: TRBJ2-2; CDR3 DNA: TGTGCCAGCGTTGAAGCAGGGGCAAGGGAGCTGTTTTTT; CDR3 protein: CASVEAGARELFF
clone size: few; D gene: TRBD2; V gene: TRBV11-2; J gene: TRBJ2-2; CDR3 DNA: TGTGCCAGCAGCCCCCTGGGGGGGAGGGCCCTCGGCGAGCTGTTTTTT; CDR3 protein: CASSPLGGRALGELFF
clone size: many; D gene: TRBD2; V gene: TRBV19; J gene: TRBJ2-7; CDR3 DNA: TGTGCCAGTAGTATGGAGGGACTAGCGGGAGTCTTCGAGCAGTACTTC; CDR3 protein: CASSMEGLAGVFEQYF
clone size: few; D gene: -; V gene: TRBV5-1; J gene: TRBJ2-2; CDR3 DNA: TGCGCCAGCAGCTTGGATAGTCTAGCCACAAACACCGGGGAGCTGTTTTTT; CDR3 protein: CASSLDSLATNTGELFF
clone size: -; D gene: -; V gene: TRBV25-1; J gene: TRBJ1-2; CDR3 DNA: TGTGCCAGCGAAAGGACAGATTCTAACTATGGCTACACCTTC; CDR3 protein: CASERTDSNYGYTF
clone size: -; D gene: -; V gene: TRBV25-1; J gene: TRBJ2-6; CDR3 DNA: TGTGCCAGCAGTGAAGGTTACTCTGGGGCCAACGTCCTGACTTTC; CDR3 protein: CASSEGYSGANVLTF
clone size: few; D gene: TRBD1; V gene: TRBV9; J gene: TRBJ2-5; CDR3 DNA: TGTGCCAGCAGCCTCGGACAGGGGGCGGGCCAGCCCCAGTACTTC; CDR3 protein: CASSLGQGAGQPQYF
clone size: few; D gene: -; V gene: TRBV5-6; J gene: TRBJ2-2; CDR3 DNA: TGTGCCAGCAGCTTTATCATCCCGGGGGGGGAGCTGTTTTTT; CDR3 protein: CASSFIIPGGELFF
clone size: -; D gene: -; V gene: TRBV25-1; J gene: TRBJ1-1; CDR3 DNA: TGTGCCAGCAGTGAAAATCGAAGGGCTGGGAACACTGAAGCTTTCTTT; CDR3 protein: CASSENRRAGNTEAFF
clone size: few; D gene: -; V gene: TRBV19; J gene: TRBJ2-7; CDR3 DNA: TGTGCCAGTAGTAGGGACGCCGGGGCTCTCTACGAGCAGTACTTC; CDR3 protein: CASSRDAGALYEQYF
clone size: few; D gene: -; V gene: TRBV3-1; J gene: TRBJ1-1; CDR3 DNA: TGTGCCAGCAGCCAAGTCGTGGGAAACACTGAAGCTTTCTTT; CDR3 protein: CASSQVVGNTEAFF